One and the same sample provided the 3 T cell receptor beta chains below, sequenced in a study of T cells after yellow fever vaccination. In TCRdb, the 5' RACE reads were re-called with MiXCR into one record per CDR3 protein. This sample has just under 600,000 distinct CDR3 sequences, with roughly 13% found just once. Sequenced material: PBMCs, taken on the day of the yellow fever booster vaccination. Receptors were obtained from a man between 25 and 39 years old who received the YFV17D yellow fever vaccine.

V gene TRBV7-7 combines with J gene TRBJ2-5; TRBD1 agrees at 11 bases. Germline-derived CDR1 and CDR2 are SSHAT and FNYEAQ (reference sequence). CDR3 size: 15 residues. V trimming: 6 bases; J trimming: 5 bases; junction bases outside the gene matches: 8. CDR3 amino acids: CASSPGTGGHETQYF. The DNA for the CDR3 is TGTGCCAGCAGTCCAGGGACAGGGGGACACGAGACCCAGTACTTC.

This clonotype has just a few counts. The rearrangement links TRBV7-9 to TRBJ2-1; D might be TRBD1 (5 bases). The CDR3 length is 14 residues. From germline, CDR1 is SEHNR and CDR2 FQNEAQ (reference sequence). The germline V and J ends were trimmed by 5 bases and 3 bases, with 11 bases remaining between them. CDR3 sequence (DNA): TGTGCCAGCAGCCCAGGGATCGGCTACAATGAGCAGTTCTTC. It specifies CASSPGIGYNEQFF.

Only a few counts were recorded for this clonotype. CDR3: CASSLAITSGGLREQYF. CDR3 nucleotides: TGTGCCAGCAGCTTAGCAATAACTAGCGGGGGTTTACGGGAGCAGTACTTC. The V gene is TRBV7-2, the J gene TRBJ2-7; TRBD2 agrees at 11 bases. Unmatched junction bases numbered 11, after V lost 0 bases and J lost 7 bases. Germline lookup yields CDR1 SGHTA and CDR2 FQGNSA. CDR3 length: 17 residues.